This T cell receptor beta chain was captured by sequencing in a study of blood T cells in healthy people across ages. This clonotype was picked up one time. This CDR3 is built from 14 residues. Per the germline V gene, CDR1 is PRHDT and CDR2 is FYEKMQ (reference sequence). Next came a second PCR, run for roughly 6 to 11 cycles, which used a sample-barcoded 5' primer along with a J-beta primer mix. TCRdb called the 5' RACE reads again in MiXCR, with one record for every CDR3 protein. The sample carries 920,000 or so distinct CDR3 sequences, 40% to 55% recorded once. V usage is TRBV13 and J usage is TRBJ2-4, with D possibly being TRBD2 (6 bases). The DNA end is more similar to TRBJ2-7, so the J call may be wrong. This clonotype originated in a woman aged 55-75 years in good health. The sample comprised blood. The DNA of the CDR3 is TGTGCCAGCAGCTCCCGACTAGGGCACGACGAGCAGTACTTC. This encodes CASSSRLGHDEQYF.